The 17 T cell receptor beta chains below come from one sample, sequenced in a study of molecular identifiers for immune sequencing clone quantification. Each CDR3 protein gets one entry after TCRdb re-called the PCR reads with MiXCR. This table has more than 300,000 distinct CDR3 sequences, about a fifth appearing once. The sample taken for sequencing was naive CD8+ T cells from blood, with Jurkat cell RNA spiked in. Regarding subset: FACS-sorted CD8+CD4-CCR7+CD45RA+ naive T cells. Receptors originate from a human donor in good health. Some libraries in this study had Jurkat cell RNA spiked in.

This clonotype was observed at least ten times. Written as DNA, the CDR3 is TGTGCCAGCAGTTTACTGGAGGGCCCTATAGGCTTGGAGCAGTACTTC. Translated: CASSLLEGPIGLEQYF. The V call is TRBV28, the J call TRBJ2-7; tentative D call: TRBD2 (6 bases). CDR1 is MDHEN and CDR2 is SYDVKM in the germline V gene. Trimming took 2 bases from V and 7 from J, leaving 21 bases between them. The CDR3 loop spans 16 amino acids.

There are many counts of this clonotype. V gene TRBV7-6 combines with J gene TRBJ2-3, with 10 bases aligning to TRBD2. Germline V gene lookup returns CDR1 SGHVS and CDR2 FNYEAQ. This CDR3 comprises 16 residues. The J segment lost 3 bases and the V segment lost 5 bases, leaving 8 bases of the junction unmatched. This CDR3 reads CASSQTPGLATDTQYF. In DNA form, the CDR3 reads TGTGCCAGCAGCCAGACGCCGGGACTAGCGACAGATACGCAGTATTTT. The whole variable domain, remainder taken from reference TRBV7-6 and TRBJ2-3, is GAGVSQSPRYKVTKRGQDVALRCDPISGHVSLYWYRQALGQGPEFLTYFNYEAQQDKSGLPNDRFSAERPEGSISTLTIQRTEQRDSAMYRCASSQTPGLATDTQYFGPGTRLTVL.

Concerning this clonotype itself: A much bigger clone sits one base away, suggesting this may be a read error. The chain employs TRBV4-3 and TRBJ2-3; TRBD2 matches 11 bases. The junction had 9 bases not matched to a gene; V was cut back by 4 bases and J by 3 bases. The germline CDR1 and CDR2 sequences are LGHNA and YSLEER. This CDR3 spans 17 amino acids. The CDR3 DNA sequence: TGCGCCAGCAGCCCGGGAATAACTAGCGGGAGTACAGATACGCAGTATTTT. It yields the protein CASSPGITSGSTDTQYF.

This clonotype was detected many times. The V gene is TRBV12-3 or TRBV12-4, the J gene TRBJ2-1; a weak D match, TRBD2 (6 bases). CDR3 length equals 16 residues. Trimming removed 2 bases from V and 7 bases from J, with 18 bases in between. CDR3 DNA sequence: TGTGCCAGCAGTTTATCGCGGGACCCCAAGGGTAATGAGCAGTTCTTC. Protein: CASSLSRDPKGNEQFF.

This clonotype was seen at least ten times. This sequence joins TRBV29-1 and TRBJ2-2; 8 bases fit TRBD1. This CDR3 has 13 residues. Germline values: CDR1 SQVTM, CDR2 ANQGSEA. V lost 7 bases to trimming and J lost 6 bases; unmatched junction nucleotides: 7. CDR3 in amino acids: CSALIQGAGELFF. CDR3 nucleotide sequence: TGCAGCGCCCTTATACAGGGGGCCGGGGAGCTGTTTTTT.

This clonotype has only one observation. With a much larger clone just one base away, this may be a read error. The chain couples TRBV4-3 to TRBJ2-7; D uncertain. The CDR3 consists of 14 residues. Germline CDR1 is LGHNA and CDR2 is YSLEER. CDR3 bases: TGCGCCAGCAGCCAAGGGGTAAGCTCCTACGAGCGGTACTTC. It is translated as CASSQGVSSYERYF.

The table lists this clonotype with many counts. The chain links TRBV29-1 to TRBJ1-3; no clear D. The CDR3 has 14 residues. Germline CDR1 SQVTM, CDR2 ANQGSEA. Trimming shortened V by 4 bases and J by 0 bases, and 10 bases separated the two germline ends. The CDR3 region has the DNA TGCAGCGTTGTGGTGGATATCTCTGGAAACACCATATATTTT. Its translation is CSVVVDISGNTIYF.

This clonotype has ten or more counts. The genes are TRBV9 and TRBJ2-1; TRBD2 matches at 10 bases. After removal of 0 bases from V and 9 bases from J, the junction contained 6 bases not matched to a gene. Germline CDR1 reads SGDLS; CDR2 reads YYNGEE. CDR3 length: 15 amino acids. CDR3 protein: CASSVELAGYGEQFF. In nucleotides, the CDR3 is TGTGCCAGCAGCGTAGAACTAGCGGGATACGGTGAGCAGTTCTTC.

Many counts were recorded for this clonotype. The chain employs TRBV30 and TRBJ2-2; 10 bases fit TRBD1. The CDR3 runs to 13 residues. The V segment lost 8 bases and the J segment 7 bases; nucleotides outside the gene matches: 7. Germline CDR1 is GTSNPN and CDR2 is SVGIG (reference sequence). CDR3 region: CAGDRGGVGELFF. The CDR3 DNA reads TGTGCCGGGGACAGGGGTGGCGTCGGGGAGCTGTTTTTT.

This clonotype has ten or more counts. CDR3 bases: TGTGCCAGCAGCCAAGAGTACAGCGAGACCCAGTACTTC. It translates to CASSQEYSETQYF. The chain employs TRBV14 and TRBJ2-5; D unresolved. Germline-derived CDR1 and CDR2 are SGHDN and FVKESK. This CDR3 has 13 amino acids. V was pared by 0 bases and J by 5 bases, with 7 bases between.

The rearrangement joins TRBV5-1 to TRBJ2-7, with 8 bases that match TRBD2. Germline lookup yields CDR1 SGHRS and CDR2 YFSETQ. The CDR3 covers 13 residues. The J segment lost 3 bases and the V segment lost 4 bases, leaving 3 bases of the junction unmatched. CDR3 bases: TGCGCCAGCAGCCAGACTAGCGTCTACGAGCAGTACTTC. This sequence encodes CASSQTSVYEQYF.

This clonotype was found many times. V is TRBV7-9 and J is TRBJ2-7; 7 bases map to TRBD2. CDR1 is SEHNR, CDR2 FQNEAQ, per germline (reference sequence). The CDR3 sequence is 16 residues long. The trim removed 0 bases at V and 2 bases at J, leaving 7 bases unmatched. The CDR3 DNA follows: TGTGCCAGCAGCTTAGCGCGCGACGGGAGGCCCTACGAGCAGTACTTC. Translated, it gives CASSLARDGRPYEQYF.

This clonotype was counted many times. The chain employs TRBV13 and TRBJ2-7, with 10 nucleotides matching TRBD1. Germline CDR1 and CDR2: PRHDT and FYEKMQ (reference sequence). Trimming took 5 bases from V and 5 from J; bases not matched to a gene: 6. This CDR3 comprises 14 residues. The CDR3 sequence is CASSLRQGAHEQYF. In DNA, the CDR3 is TGTGCCAGCAGCCTAAGACAGGGGGCACACGAGCAGTACTTC.

This clonotype was counted many times. This chain connects TRBV2 to TRBJ1-5; unclear D gene. This CDR3 has 13 residues. The V and J ends lost 4 bases and 5 bases respectively, with 9 bases between them. The germline V gene encodes CDR1 SNHLY and CDR2 FYNNEI. CDR3 sequence: CASSVSWDQPQHF. CDR3 bases: TGTGCCAGCAGTGTATCATGGGATCAGCCCCAGCATTTT.

On this clonotype: A much larger clone differs by one base, so this may be a read error. The rearrangement uses TRBV20-1 and TRBJ2-7, with TRBD1 as a possible D gene (6 bases). Per germline, CDR1 DFQATT and CDR2 SNEGSKA (reference sequence). The CDR3 totals 13 residues. CDR3 DNA: TGCAGTGCTCCATGGACAGATTACTACGAGCAGTGCTTC. The encoded protein is CSAPWTDYYEQCF.

This clonotype was recorded many times. The V call is TRBV4-2, the J call TRBJ2-7; 10 bases are shared with TRBD2. Germline-derived CDR1 and CDR2 are LGHNA and YNFKEQ. V shed 0 bases, J shed 4 bases, and the junction held 3 bases outside the gene matches. CDR3 length: 15 residues. CDR3 DNA: TGTGCCAGCAGCCAAGAGACTAGCGGGCTGTACGAGCAGTACTTC. Its translation: CASSQETSGLYEQYF.

A word on this clonotype: A single base separates this from a much larger clone, so it may be a read error. The chain uses TRBV6-2 or TRBV6-3 and TRBJ2-5, with a possible D match to TRBD2 (6 bases). The CDR3 consists of 13 residues. CDR1 and CDR2 from the germline V gene are MNHEY and SVGEGT. CDR3 DNA: TGTGCCAGCAGGGGGACTTTCCAAGAGACCCTGTACTTC. It yields the protein CASRGTFQETLYF.